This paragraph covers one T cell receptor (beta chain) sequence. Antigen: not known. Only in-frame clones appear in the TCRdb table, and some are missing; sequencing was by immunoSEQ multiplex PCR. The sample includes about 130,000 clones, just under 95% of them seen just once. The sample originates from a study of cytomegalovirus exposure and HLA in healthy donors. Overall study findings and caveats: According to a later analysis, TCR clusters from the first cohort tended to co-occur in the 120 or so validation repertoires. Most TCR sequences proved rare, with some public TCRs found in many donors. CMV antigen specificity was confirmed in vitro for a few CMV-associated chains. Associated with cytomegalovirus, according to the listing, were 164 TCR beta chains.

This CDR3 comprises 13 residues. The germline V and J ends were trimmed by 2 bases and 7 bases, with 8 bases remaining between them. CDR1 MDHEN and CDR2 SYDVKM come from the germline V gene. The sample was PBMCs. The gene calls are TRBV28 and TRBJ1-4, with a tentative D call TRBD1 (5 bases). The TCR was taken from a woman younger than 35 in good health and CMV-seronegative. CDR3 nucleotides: TGTGCCAGCAGTTTAATGGGGGGTGAAAAACTGTTTTTT. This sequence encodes CASSLMGGEKLFF.